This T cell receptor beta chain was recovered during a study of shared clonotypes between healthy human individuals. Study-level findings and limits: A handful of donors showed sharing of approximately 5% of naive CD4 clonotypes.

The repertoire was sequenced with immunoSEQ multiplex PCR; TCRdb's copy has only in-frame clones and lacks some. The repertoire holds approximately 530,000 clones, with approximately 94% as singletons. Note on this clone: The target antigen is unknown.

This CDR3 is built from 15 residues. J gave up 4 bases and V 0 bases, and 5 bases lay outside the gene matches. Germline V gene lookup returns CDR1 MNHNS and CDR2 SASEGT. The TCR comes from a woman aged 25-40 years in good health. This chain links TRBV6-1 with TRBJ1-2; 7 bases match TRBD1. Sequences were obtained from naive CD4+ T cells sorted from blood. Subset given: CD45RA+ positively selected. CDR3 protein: CASSEAPTGVYGYTF. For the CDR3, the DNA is TGTGCCAGCAGTGAAGCGCCTACAGGGGTCTATGGCTACACCTTC.